The 19 T cell receptor beta chains reported below all come from one sample, sequenced in a study of T cell repertoires in cytomegalovirus infection. TCRdb processed the reads anew with MiXCR; each CDR3 protein has one entry. The sample contains 150,000 to 190,000 distinct CDR3 sequences, roughly a quarter of which appear only once. Material for sequencing was PBMCs. Receptors originate from a human donor in good health (CMV status not recorded). Some clones in this sample may be carry-over from other donors' samples.

The CDR3 DNA sequence: TGTGCCAGCAGTAAGACAGCAACCTTGAAAAATGAGCAGTTCTTC. Translation: CASSKTATLKNEQFF. The chain carries TRBV28 and TRBJ2-1, with D maybe TRBD1 (5 bases). The CDR3 is 15 amino acids. V shed 5 bases and J shed 7 bases, with 18 bases lying between them. Germline-derived CDR1 and CDR2 are MDHEN and SYDVKM.

This clonotype appeared a few times. V usage is TRBV29-1 and J usage is TRBJ1-4; D is uncertain. The CDR3 is 13 residues long. Trimming removed 4 bases at V and 5 bases at J, with 11 bases between. The V gene's germline CDR1 is SQVTM and CDR2 ANQGSEA. CDR3 DNA sequence: TGCAGCGTTGGGAGCCAGACGAATGAAAAACTGTTTTTT. Translation: CSVGSQTNEKLFF.

This clonotype came up many times. The rearrangement links TRBV5-4 to TRBJ2-5; TRBD1 might be the D (6 bases). Germline V gives CDR1 SGHNT, CDR2 YYREEE (reference sequence). Trimming stripped 1 base from V and 0 bases from J, with 7 bases between. CDR3 length: 14 amino acids. CDR3 sequence reads: CASSLTGHQETQYF. CDR3 in DNA: TGTGCCAGCAGCTTGACAGGGCACCAAGAGACCCAGTACTTC.

This clonotype was picked up a small number of times. This rearrangement joins TRBV20-1 to TRBJ2-7; TRBD2 matches 10 bases. The CDR3 is 14 residues long. V was pared by 3 bases and J by 7 bases, with 9 bases of the junction left unmatched. CDR1 is DFQATT and CDR2 is SNEGSKA in the germline V gene (reference sequence). In DNA, the CDR3 is TGCAGTGCTAGTGGTGGGCTAGCGGGAGATGAGCAGTACTTC. Amino acids: CSASGGLAGDEQYF.

Notes on this clonotype: A clone one base away is much larger, so this may be a read error. CDR3 coding DNA: TGTGCCGGCAGACGACAGGAGCAAGAGACCCAGTACTTC. Residues: CAGRRQEQETQYF. The chain has TRBV6-6 and TRBJ2-5; a weak D match, TRBD1 (6 bases). CDR3 length: 13 amino acids. Germline V CDR1 and CDR2: MNHNY, SVGAGI (reference sequence).

In its sample, this clonotype was seen a few times. The DNA of the CDR3 is TGTGCCAGCAGCTTGAGGGCGGGGAGGAATTCACCCCTCCACTTT. This encodes CASSLRAGRNSPLHF. The chain employs TRBV5-4 and TRBJ1-6; D gene unclear. Trimming cost V 1 base and J 7 bases, with 12 bases left between them. The CDR3 has 15 amino acids. Germline V gene data show CDR1 as SGHNT and CDR2 as YYREEE (reference sequence). Full variable domain (remainder filled in from reference TRBV5-4 and TRBJ1-6): ETGVTQSPTHLIKTRGQQVTLRCSSQSGHNTVSWYQQALGQGPQFIFQYYREEENGRGNFPPRFSGLQFPNYSSELNVNALELDDSALYLCASSLRAGRNSPLHFGNGTRLTVT.

V gene TRBV27 combines with J gene TRBJ2-1, with 11 bases identical to TRBD2. The junction had 10 bases not matched to a gene; V was cut back by 6 bases and J by 6 bases. Per germline, CDR1 MNHEY and CDR2 SMNVEV (reference sequence). The CDR3 has 16 residues. CDR3 amino acids: CASRRPGTSGLNEQFF. The CDR3 nucleotides are TGTGCCAGCAGACGCCCCGGGACTAGCGGACTCAATGAGCAGTTCTTC.

This clonotype is a singleton in its sample. The chain carries TRBV28 and TRBJ1-1; possibly TRBD1 for D (5 bases). CDR1 and CDR2 from the germline V gene are MDHEN and SYDVKM. V lost 4 bases, J lost 2 bases, and 26 bases lay in between. The length of the CDR3 is 19 residues. CDR3 region: CASSSGQGILSPGNTEAFF. CDR3 nucleotides: TGTGCCAGCAGTTCCGGTCAGGGAATCTTGAGCCCGGGAAACACTGAAGCTTTCTTT.

This sequence joins TRBV28 and TRBJ2-7, with D perhaps matching TRBD2 (5 bases). CDR1 is MDHEN, CDR2 SYDVKM, per germline. The germline V and J ends were trimmed by 5 bases and 4 bases, with 6 bases remaining between them. The CDR3 spans 11 residues. CDR3 bases: TGTGCCAGCAGTCGGGGATACGAGCAGTACTTC. It translates to CASSRGYEQYF.

This clonotype is termed medium-sized. The V and J genes are TRBV12-3 or TRBV12-4 and TRBJ1-4; D possibly corresponds to TRBD1 (5 bases). CDR3 length equals 14 residues. The germline V and J ends were trimmed by 2 bases and 6 bases, with 10 bases remaining between them. The CDR3 nucleotides read TGTGCCAGCAGTTTAACTGGGGGGGATGAAAAACTGTTTTTT. Its protein is CASSLTGGDEKLFF.

This clonotype was counted a few times. This chain connects TRBV19 to TRBJ2-7; a possible D gene is TRBD1 (5 bases). Trimming took 3 bases from V and 3 from J, leaving 9 bases between them. The CDR3 totals 13 residues. Germline V gene data show CDR1 as LNHDA and CDR2 as SQIVND (reference sequence). The CDR3 loop reads CASSIAGHYEQYF. CDR3 nucleotides: TGTGCCAGTAGTATCGCAGGGCACTACGAGCAGTACTTC.

The J gene is TRBJ2-7, the V gene TRBV9, with 10 positions matching TRBD2. V lost 0 bases, J lost 1 base, and 7 bases stayed unmatched. CDR1 SGDLS and CDR2 YYNGEE come from the germline V gene. This CDR3 is 17 amino acids long. The CDR3 DNA reads TGTGCCAGCAGCGTAGCGTCTAGCGGGAGCGGGTCCTACGAGCAGTACTTC. As protein: CASSVASSGSGSYEQYF.

The sample holds a few counts of this clonotype. The CDR3 protein is CASSKPLAGGSNEQFF. The CDR3, as DNA: TGTGCCAGCAGTAAGCCTCTAGCGGGAGGAAGTAATGAGCAGTTCTTC. The rearrangement joins TRBV28 to TRBJ2-1, with 11 bases that match TRBD2. The CDR3 sequence is 16 residues long. Germline assignment: CDR1 MDHEN and CDR2 SYDVKM. V lost 5 bases to trimming and J lost 7 bases; unmatched junction nucleotides: 10.

The J gene is TRBJ2-1, the V gene TRBV7-8, with TRBD2 matching 13 bases. The CDR3 loop spans 15 amino acids. Germline V gene sequence: CDR1 SGHVS, CDR2 FQNEAQ. With V trimmed by 5 bases and J by 8 bases, 6 bases remained unmatched. CDR3 nucleotide sequence: TGTGCCAGCAGCAAGGGACTAGCGGGAAGAGATGAGCAGTTCTTC. It codes for CASSKGLAGRDEQFF.

This clonotype has only a few counts. As DNA, the CDR3 is TGTGCCAGCAGCGCAGTGAGGGGAAACAATGAGCAGTTCTTC. This codes for CASSAVRGNNEQFF. The chain uses TRBV7-6 and TRBJ2-1; D assignment may be TRBD1 or TRBD2 (5 bases each). This CDR3 spans 14 amino acids. Trimming removed 5 bases from V and 5 bases from J, with 13 bases in between. Germline CDR1 SGHVS, CDR2 FNYEAQ.

This clonotype has at least ten counts. Here the CDR3 DNA reads TGTGCCAGCAGTCCTATGAAACTCCTAGCGGGTTCCACAGATACGCAGTATTTT. Its translation is CASSPMKLLAGSTDTQYF. The genes are TRBV28 and TRBJ2-3, with 8 bases lining up with TRBD2. The CDR3 is 18 amino acids. Germline trimming cut 5 bases from V and 2 bases from J; bases unmatched to any gene: 15. From germline, CDR1 is MDHEN and CDR2 SYDVKM.

The sample holds a few counts of this clonotype. V and J are TRBV11-2 and TRBJ2-7; 7 bases fit TRBD1. The CDR3 is 13 amino acids. The V gene's germline CDR1 is SGHAT and CDR2 FQNNGV. Trimming took 4 bases from V and 4 from J; bases not matched to a gene: 4. The CDR3 protein is CASSSGTAYEQYF. DNA for the CDR3: TGTGCCAGCAGCTCCGGGACAGCGTACGAGCAGTACTTC. The full variable domain, rest sourced from reference TRBV11-2 and TRBJ2-7, is EAGVAQSPRYKIIEKRQSVAFWCNPISGHATLYWYQQILGQGPKLLIQFQNNGVVDDSQLPKDRFSAERLKGVDSTLKIQPAKLEDSAVYLCASSSGTAYEQYFGPGTRLTVT.

The V and J genes are TRBV6-5 and TRBJ1-2; D not resolved. CDR3 length: 16 amino acids. Per germline, CDR1 MNHEY and CDR2 SVGAGI. V was trimmed by 0 bases and J by 8 bases, leaving 19 bases between them. The CDR3 nucleotides are TGTGCCAGCAGTTACTCGTTTGAAGCCAGGCCTCCCGGCTACACCTTC. This translates into CASSYSFEARPPGYTF.

The rearrangement links TRBV7-3 to TRBJ1-1; 7 nucleotides agree with TRBD1. J lost 0 bases, V lost 4 bases, and 2 bases had no gene match. This CDR3 spans 14 amino acids. Germline V gene sequence: CDR1 SGHTA, CDR2 FQGTGA. CDR3: CASSSDRVNTEAFF. CDR3 coding DNA: TGTGCCAGCAGCTCAGACAGGGTGAACACTGAAGCTTTCTTT.